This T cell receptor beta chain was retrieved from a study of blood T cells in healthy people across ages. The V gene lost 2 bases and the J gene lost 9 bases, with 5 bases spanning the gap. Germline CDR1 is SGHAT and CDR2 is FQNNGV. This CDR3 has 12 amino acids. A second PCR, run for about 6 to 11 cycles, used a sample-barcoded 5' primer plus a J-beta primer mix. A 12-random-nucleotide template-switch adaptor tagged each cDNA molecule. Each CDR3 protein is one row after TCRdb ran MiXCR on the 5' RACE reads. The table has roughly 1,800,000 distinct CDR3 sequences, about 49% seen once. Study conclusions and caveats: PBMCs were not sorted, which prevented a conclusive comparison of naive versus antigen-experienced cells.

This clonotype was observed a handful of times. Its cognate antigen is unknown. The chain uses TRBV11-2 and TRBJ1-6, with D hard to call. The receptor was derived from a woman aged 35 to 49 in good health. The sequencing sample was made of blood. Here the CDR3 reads CASSLSSSPLHF. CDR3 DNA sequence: TGTGCCAGCAGCTTATCTTCTTCACCCCTCCACTTT.